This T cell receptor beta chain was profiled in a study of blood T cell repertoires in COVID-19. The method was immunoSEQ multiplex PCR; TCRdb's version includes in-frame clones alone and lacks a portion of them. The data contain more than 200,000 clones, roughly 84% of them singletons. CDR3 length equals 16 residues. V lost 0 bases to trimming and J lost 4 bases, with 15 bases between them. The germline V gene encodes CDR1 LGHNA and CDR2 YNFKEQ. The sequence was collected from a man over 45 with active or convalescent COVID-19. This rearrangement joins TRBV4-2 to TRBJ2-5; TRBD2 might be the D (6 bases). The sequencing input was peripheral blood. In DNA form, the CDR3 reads TGTGCCAGCAGCCAAGAAATGACCCCCGGGGGAGAGACCCAGTACTTC. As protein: CASSQEMTPGGETQYF.